This note documents a single T cell receptor (beta chain) sequence. No antigen is known for it. This CDR3 is built from 13 residues. From germline, CDR1 is KGHSH and CDR2 LQKENI. Trimming removed 3 bases from V and 4 bases from J, with 10 bases in between. cDNA carried unique molecular identifiers, and a universal primer site was added by template switching. TCRdb re-derived calls from the 5' RACE reads in MiXCR, one entry per CDR3 protein. This sample has 200,000 to 250,000 distinct CDR3 sequences, with under 10% found just once. This record comes from a study of identical twins. Study-wide results and caveats: Twin sharing of out-of-frame TCR alpha was underestimated by models in monozygotic pairs. Conclusions were based on cross-sectional statistical analysis, without following the same donors.

This same sample was also part of a study on yellow fever vaccine responses in identical twins.

This receptor was obtained from a young woman in good health. Sequenced material: memory (CD45RO+) T cells sorted from blood. The chain employs TRBV18 and TRBJ2-7, with no clear D. This chain's CDR3 is CASSPDAQYEQYF. The CDR3, as DNA: TGTGCCAGCTCACCGGACGCCCAATACGAGCAGTACTTC.